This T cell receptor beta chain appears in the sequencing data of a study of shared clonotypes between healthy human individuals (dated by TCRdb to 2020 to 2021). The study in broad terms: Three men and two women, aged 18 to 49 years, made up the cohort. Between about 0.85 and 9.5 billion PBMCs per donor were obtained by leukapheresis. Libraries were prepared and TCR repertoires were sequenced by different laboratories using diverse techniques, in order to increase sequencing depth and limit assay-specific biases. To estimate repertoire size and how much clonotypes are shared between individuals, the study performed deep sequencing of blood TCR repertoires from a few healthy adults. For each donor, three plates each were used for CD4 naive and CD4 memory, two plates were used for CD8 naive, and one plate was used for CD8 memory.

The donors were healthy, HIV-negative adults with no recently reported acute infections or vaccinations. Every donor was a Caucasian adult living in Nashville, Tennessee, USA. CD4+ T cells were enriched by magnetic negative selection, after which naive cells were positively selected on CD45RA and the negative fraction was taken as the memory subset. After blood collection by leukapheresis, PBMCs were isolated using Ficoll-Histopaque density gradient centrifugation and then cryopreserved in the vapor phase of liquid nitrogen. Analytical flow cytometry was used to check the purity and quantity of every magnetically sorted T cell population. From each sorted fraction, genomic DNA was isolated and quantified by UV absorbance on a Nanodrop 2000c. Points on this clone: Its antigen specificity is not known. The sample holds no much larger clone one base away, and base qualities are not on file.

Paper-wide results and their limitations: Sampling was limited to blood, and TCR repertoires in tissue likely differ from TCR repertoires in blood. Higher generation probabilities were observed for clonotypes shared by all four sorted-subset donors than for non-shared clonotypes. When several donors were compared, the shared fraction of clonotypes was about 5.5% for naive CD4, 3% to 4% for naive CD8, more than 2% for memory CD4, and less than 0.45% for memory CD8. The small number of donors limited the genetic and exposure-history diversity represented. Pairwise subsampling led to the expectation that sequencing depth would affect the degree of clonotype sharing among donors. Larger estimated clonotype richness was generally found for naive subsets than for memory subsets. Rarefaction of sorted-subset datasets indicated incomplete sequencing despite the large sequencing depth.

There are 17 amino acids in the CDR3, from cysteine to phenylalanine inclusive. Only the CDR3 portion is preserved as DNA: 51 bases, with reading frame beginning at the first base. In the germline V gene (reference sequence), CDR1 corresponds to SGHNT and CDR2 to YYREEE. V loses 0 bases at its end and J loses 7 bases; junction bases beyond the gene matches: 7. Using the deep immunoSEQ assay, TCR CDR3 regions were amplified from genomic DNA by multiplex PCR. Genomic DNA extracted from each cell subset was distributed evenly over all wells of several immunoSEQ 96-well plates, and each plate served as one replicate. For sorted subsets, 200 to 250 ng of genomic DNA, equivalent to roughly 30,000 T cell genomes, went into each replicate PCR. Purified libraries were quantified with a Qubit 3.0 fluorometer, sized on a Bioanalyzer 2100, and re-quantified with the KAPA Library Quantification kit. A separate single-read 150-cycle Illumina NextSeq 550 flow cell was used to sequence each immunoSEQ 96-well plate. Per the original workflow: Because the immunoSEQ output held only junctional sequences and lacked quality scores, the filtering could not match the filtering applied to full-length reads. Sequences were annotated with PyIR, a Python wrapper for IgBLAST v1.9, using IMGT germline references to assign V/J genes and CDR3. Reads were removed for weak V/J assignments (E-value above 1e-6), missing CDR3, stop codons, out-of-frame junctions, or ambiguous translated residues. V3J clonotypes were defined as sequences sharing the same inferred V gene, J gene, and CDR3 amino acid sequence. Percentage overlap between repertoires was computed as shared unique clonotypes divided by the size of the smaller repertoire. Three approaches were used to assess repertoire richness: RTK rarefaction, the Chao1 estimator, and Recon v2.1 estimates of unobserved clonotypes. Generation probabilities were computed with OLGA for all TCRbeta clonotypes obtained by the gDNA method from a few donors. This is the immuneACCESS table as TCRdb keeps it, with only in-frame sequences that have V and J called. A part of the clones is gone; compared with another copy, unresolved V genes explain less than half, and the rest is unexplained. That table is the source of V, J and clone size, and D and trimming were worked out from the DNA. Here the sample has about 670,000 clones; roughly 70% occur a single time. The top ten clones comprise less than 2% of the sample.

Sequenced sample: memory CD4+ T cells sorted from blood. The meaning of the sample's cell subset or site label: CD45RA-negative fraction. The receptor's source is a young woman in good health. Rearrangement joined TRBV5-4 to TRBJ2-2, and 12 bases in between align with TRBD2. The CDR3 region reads CASSLGLAGAEGGELFF. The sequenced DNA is TGTGCCAGCAGCTTGGGACTAGCGGGGGCCGAGGGCGGGGAGCTGTTTTTT.